A single sample is the source of the 27 T cell receptor beta chains below, sequenced in a study of patients and donors after allogeneic stem cell transplantation. Each CDR3 protein is one row after TCRdb ran MiXCR on the RT-PCR reads. Seen here are about 150,000 distinct CDR3 sequences, 37% observed once, and the top ten hold less than 60%. The source material was blood, either unsorted or a sorted T cell fraction (not recorded which). The source is a human donor who was either an allogeneic HSCT recipient or a stem cell or donor lymphocyte infusion donor (not recorded which). It is not recorded whose cells these are; they may come from a transplant donor.

The table lists this clonotype with a few counts. This rearrangement joins TRBV5-6 to TRBJ1-1; D is undetermined. V was cut by 0 bases and J by 6 bases, with 3 bases left in between. Looked up from germline, CDR1 is SGHDT and CDR2 is YYEEEE. The CDR3 length is 11 residues. CDR3 residues: CASSLDAEAFF. The CDR3 DNA sequence: TGTGCCAGCAGCTTGGACGCTGAAGCTTTCTTT.

This clonotype appeared a few times. The chain employs TRBV12-3 or TRBV12-4 and TRBJ2-3; possible D gene TRBD2, 6 bases. The V and J ends lost 3 bases and 1 base respectively, with 11 bases between them. This CDR3 has 15 residues. Here the CDR3 reads CASSFPWGGTDTQYF. CDR3 in DNA: TGTGCCAGCAGTTTCCCCTGGGGGGGCACAGATACGCAGTATTTT.

This chain joins TRBV7-8 and TRBJ2-3, with 16 bases fitting TRBD2. Germline V gene sequence: CDR1 SGHVS, CDR2 FQNEAQ. With V trimmed by 1 base and J by 3 bases, 4 bases remained unmatched. The CDR3 spans 18 residues. Here the CDR3 reads CASSLEGLAGGPTDTQYF. CDR3 nucleotides: TGTGCCAGCAGCTTAGAGGGACTAGCGGGGGGGCCGACAGATACGCAGTATTTT.

V is TRBV5-1 and J is TRBJ1-1; D not certain. The CDR3 is made up of 16 amino acids. The V end lost 0 bases, the J end lost 8 bases, and 20 bases lay between the germline ends. Germline V gene data show CDR1 as SGHRS and CDR2 as YFSETQ. CDR3 residues: CASSLAGVVLSGEAFF. In nucleotides, the CDR3 is TGCGCCAGCAGCTTGGCGGGTGTGGTGTTGTCGGGGGAAGCTTTCTTT.

This clonotype was detected only a few times. V gene TRBV7-8 combines with J gene TRBJ2-1, with a weak D call TRBD1 (6 bases). V shed 4 bases and J shed 3 bases, with 13 bases lying between them. CDR3 size: 15 residues. Germline V lookup: CDR1 SGHVS, CDR2 FQNEAQ. The CDR3 sequence: CASSSQGLIYNEQFF. The DNA of the CDR3 is TGTGCCAGCAGCTCCCAGGGGCTCATCTACAATGAGCAGTTCTTC.

This chain uses TRBV10-2 with TRBJ1-2; D call uncertain. This CDR3 spans 14 amino acids. Trimming took off 7 bases at V and 2 bases at J, with 14 bases between the two ends. CDR1 is WSHSY and CDR2 is SAAADI in the germline V gene. DNA of the CDR3: TGCGCCAGCAATCAAGGGAGGTCCAACTATGGCTACACCTTC. This gives the protein CASNQGRSNYGYTF.

This chain uses TRBV2 with TRBJ1-6; D not certain. The CDR3 length is 12 residues. The V and J ends lost 7 bases and 13 bases respectively, with 14 bases between them. Germline CDR1 and CDR2: SNHLY and FYNNEI. The DNA of the CDR3 is TGTGCCAGCACTGACACCCCCGCGCCCCTCCACTTT. This gives the protein CASTDTPAPLHF.

The sample holds a few counts of this clonotype. The genes are TRBV20-1 and TRBJ1-1, with D unresolved. The CDR3 has 14 residues. The germline V gene encodes CDR1 DFQATT and CDR2 SNEGSKA (reference sequence). V was cut by 1 base and J by 0 bases, with 9 bases left in between. Written as DNA, the CDR3 is TGCAGTGCTAGAGTGGCGGGGTTGAACACTGAAGCTTTCTTT. Encoded protein: CSARVAGLNTEAFF.

For the CDR3, the DNA is TGTGCCAGCAGCCAATGGACAGGCGAGGGTGGCTACACCTTC. Translating it yields CASSQWTGEGGYTF. The chain recombines TRBV4-2 with TRBJ1-2, with 7 positions matching TRBD1. The junction had 7 bases not matched to a gene; V was cut back by 2 bases and J by 7 bases. The CDR3 has 14 amino acids. Germline loops: CDR1 LGHNA, CDR2 YNFKEQ.

This clonotype was observed a few times. V usage is TRBV6-5 and J usage is TRBJ1-2, with a weak D call TRBD1 (6 bases). V was shortened by 2 bases and J by 5 bases, with 12 bases between the two germline ends. Germline lookup yields CDR1 MNHEY and CDR2 SVGAGI. The CDR3 consists of 14 residues. In DNA form, the CDR3 reads TGTGCCAGCAGTTACGAGGGGGAGGGATATGGCTACACCTTC. Residues: CASSYEGEGYGYTF.

V gene TRBV5-1 combines with J gene TRBJ2-1; TRBD2 is a possible D gene (7 bases). The ends were cut back, 3 bases at V and 7 bases at J, with 20 bases in the middle. This CDR3 spans 16 amino acids. CDR1 is SGHRS and CDR2 is YFSETQ in the germline V gene. The CDR3 loop is CASSWVGGGGLNEQFF. In DNA, the CDR3 is TGCGCCAGCAGCTGGGTTGGCGGGGGCGGCCTGAATGAGCAGTTCTTC.

The chain uses TRBV7-8 and TRBJ2-3; D possibly corresponds to TRBD2 (6 bases). Between the trimmed V and J ends, which lost 7 bases and 4 bases, there was a span of 12 bases. In germline, CDR1 is SGHVS, CDR2 FQNEAQ. The CDR3 loop spans 13 amino acids. CDR3 protein: CASILGEADTQYF. The CDR3 DNA is TGTGCCAGCATCCTGGGGGAGGCAGATACGCAGTATTTT.

On this clonotype itself: A read error may account for a junction end that differs from germline. The chain carries TRBV12-3 or TRBV12-4 and TRBJ1-6, with unresolved D. The length of the CDR3 is 13 residues. The CDR3 nucleotides read TGTGCCAGCAGTTTAGCGACTAATTCACACCTCCACTTT. Encoded protein: CASSLATNSHLHF.

The rearrangement joins TRBV9 to TRBJ2-3; no firm D call. Trimming removed 0 bases at V and 2 bases at J, with 10 bases between. The germline gives CDR1 SGDLS, CDR2 YYNGEE. This CDR3 contains 15 residues. CDR3 amino acids: CASSVGGSYTDTQYF. The CDR3 DNA is TGTGCCAGCAGCGTAGGTGGCAGTTACACAGATACGCAGTATTTT.

V is TRBV20-1 and J is TRBJ1-4, with TRBD1 matching 8 bases. J was trimmed by 8 bases and V by 7 bases; bases with no gene match: 6. Germline V lookup: CDR1 DFQATT, CDR2 SNEGSKA (reference sequence). The CDR3 has 12 amino acids. The CDR3 sequence: CSVGTGREKLFF. The DNA for the CDR3 is TGCAGTGTAGGGACAGGTCGGGAAAAACTGTTTTTT.

The J gene is TRBJ1-1, the V gene TRBV12-3 or TRBV12-4, with D hard to call. The V end lost 6 bases, the J end lost 4 bases, and 12 bases lay between the germline ends. The CDR3 has 13 amino acids. CDR3 sequence reads: CASSVGWGTEAFF. The CDR3 DNA reads TGTGCCAGCAGCGTAGGGTGGGGCACTGAAGCTTTCTTT.

This clonotype appeared a few times. The genes are TRBV29-1 and TRBJ1-2; tentative D call: TRBD1 (5 bases). Trimming removed 4 bases at V and 7 bases at J, with 10 bases between. Germline CDR1 is SQVTM and CDR2 is ANQGSEA. The CDR3 has 11 amino acids. CDR3 sequence: CSVARVGGYTF. As DNA, the CDR3 is TGCAGCGTTGCCAGGGTCGGTGGCTACACCTTC. The complete variable domain, with remaining parts taken from reference TRBV29-1 and TRBJ1-2, reads SAVISQKPSRDICQRGTSLTIQCQVDSQVTMMFWYRQQPGQSLTLIATANQGSEATYESGFVIDKFPISRPNLTFSTLTVSNMSPEDSSIYLCSVARVGGYTFGSGTRLTVV.

This clonotype was observed once. The gene calls are TRBV5-1 and TRBJ2-7, with TRBD2 matching 9 bases. The junction had 6 bases not matched to a gene; V was cut back by 5 bases and J by 3 bases. Germline values: CDR1 SGHRS, CDR2 YFSETQ. The CDR3 covers 14 residues. This CDR3 reads CASRESSGGYEQYF. The CDR3 DNA is TGCGCCAGCAGGGAGAGTAGCGGGGGCTACGAGCAGTACTTC.

The J gene is TRBJ1-3, the V gene TRBV10-3, with no clear D. Germline V gene data show CDR1 as ENHRY and CDR2 as SYGVKD. The CDR3 has 16 amino acids. The V end lost 0 bases, the J end lost 2 bases, and 11 bases lay between the germline ends. The CDR3 loop is CAISESKPHPGNTIYF. The CDR3 region has the DNA TGTGCCATCAGTGAGTCGAAGCCTCACCCTGGAAACACCATATATTTT.

This clonotype came up many times. CDR3: CASRGGDNEQFF. DNA for the CDR3: TGCGCCAGCAGAGGCGGGGACAATGAGCAGTTCTTC. The genes are TRBV5-1 and TRBJ2-1; a weak D match, TRBD2 (6 bases). V lost 5 bases and J lost 5, with 8 bases in between. Germline values: CDR1 SGHRS, CDR2 YFSETQ. There are 12 residues in the CDR3.

This clonotype was counted many times. CDR3 in DNA: TGTGCCAGCAGTTCCCGGTTGCACGGCTACACCTTC. It yields the protein CASSSRLHGYTF. The chain employs TRBV12-3 or TRBV12-4 and TRBJ1-2; D gene unclear. This CDR3 comprises 12 residues. Between the trimmed V and J ends, which lost 4 bases and 8 bases, there was a span of 11 bases.

This chain links TRBV7-9 with TRBJ1-5; tentatively, D is TRBD1 (6 bases). Germline CDR1 is SEHNR and CDR2 is FQNEAQ (reference sequence). The CDR3 has 15 residues. Trimming left V 4 bases short and J 9 bases short, with 19 bases between. DNA for the CDR3: TGTGCCAGCAGCTCCCGGGACAACCCGAGGGGGCCCCAGCATTTT. Its protein product is CASSSRDNPRGPQHF.

The chain joins TRBV12-3 or TRBV12-4 to TRBJ1-1; weak D call: TRBD1 (5 bases). The CDR3 runs to 14 residues. Trimming pared 3 bases from V and 5 bases from J, leaving 13 bases between. DNA of the CDR3: TGTGCCAGCAGTTTGAGTAGCTCAGGGACTGAAGCTTTCTTT. It is translated as CASSLSSSGTEAFF.

The chain has TRBV10-3 and TRBJ1-2, with D unresolved. Per the germline V gene, CDR1 is ENHRY and CDR2 is SYGVKD. V lost 7 bases, J lost 2 bases, and 11 bases lay in between. This CDR3 region has 13 residues. This CDR3 reads CAITPDGNYGYTF. The CDR3 nucleotides read TGTGCCATCACTCCGGACGGGAACTATGGCTACACCTTC.

This chain joins TRBV12-3 or TRBV12-4 and TRBJ2-1, with 7 bases fitting TRBD1. After removal of 5 bases from V and 4 bases from J, the junction contained 11 bases not matched to a gene. This CDR3 has 16 amino acids. The CDR3 region has the DNA TGTGCCAGCAGTACCGAACAGGGGCTCCCATACAATGAGCAGTTCTTC. Translated, it gives CASSTEQGLPYNEQFF.

J is TRBJ2-7 and V is TRBV28; no reliable D call. CDR1 and CDR2 (germline): MDHEN, SYDVKM. This CDR3 contains 15 residues. Deletions cut 5 bases from V and 9 bases from J, with 23 bases between. In nucleotides, the CDR3 is TGTGCCAGCAGTACGACGGACGCCTCCCTACGAGGGCAGTACTTC. Protein product: CASSTTDASLRGQYF.

This clonotype was seen ten or more times. The CDR3 DNA follows: TGCGCCAGCAGCCAAGGGGCGAGGGCGGGCACTGAAGCTTTCTTT. It yields the protein CASSQGARAGTEAFF. The chain is built from TRBV4-3 and TRBJ1-1; no clear D gene. The CDR3 totals 15 residues. The germline V gene has CDR1 LGHNA and CDR2 YSLEER. Trimming shortened V by 1 base and J by 4 bases, and 13 bases separated the two germline ends.